The clone carrying this T cell receptor (beta chain) qualifies as medium-sized. Its antigen remains unidentified. V shed 1 base and J shed 0 bases, with 10 bases lying between them. Germline assignment: CDR1 SGHDN and CDR2 FVKESK. The CDR3 sequence is 15 residues long. This sample stems from a study of memory CD4+ T cells and cytomegalovirus serostatus. Turning to the study itself: Donors were healthy Belgian adults, 8 to 10 CMV seropositive and 20 to 30 seronegative. Study-wide results and caveats: CD4+ memory repertoires contained about 40% of the roughly 150 reported CMV TCRbeta sequences. The CMV-associated TCR signature appears largely within the CD4+ memory repertoire. CMV serostatus prediction reached median AUC about 0.96, or 0.93 with US-trained model.

The sort gate was single viable CD3+CD4+CD8-CD45RO+ cells for memory CD4+ T cells. The protocol was immunoSEQ multiplex PCR, while the TCRdb copy is restricted to in-frame clones and leaves out a portion. The profile shows about 39,000 clones, 78% of them singletons. This chain joins TRBV14 and TRBJ2-7; D perhaps matches TRBD2 (6 bases). The sequence was collected from an adult in good health and CMV-seronegative. The source material was memory CD4+ T cells from blood. Here the CDR3 DNA reads TGTGCCAGCAGCCAAGGACTAGGGGCCTCCTACGAGCAGTACTTC. Amino acid sequence: CASSQGLGASYEQYF.